This TCR beta chain came from a study of shared clonotypes between healthy human individuals. This CDR3 is 13 amino acids long. Trimming stripped 0 bases from V and 5 bases from J, with 7 bases between. Germline CDR1 reads PRHDT; CDR2 reads FYEKMQ (reference sequence). Clones were sequenced by immunoSEQ multiplex PCR, and TCRdb holds only the in-frame ones, with some missing. The profile shows more than 2 million clones, 93% of them singletons. Selected positively for CCR7 and CD45RO-negative, naive CD8 cells excluded terminally differentiated effector memory CD45RA+ cells. The chain combines TRBV13 with TRBJ1-2; D perhaps matches TRBD1 (5 bases). This TCR came from a man between 18 and 29 years old in good health. Some clones in this sample may be carry-over from other donors' samples. Sequencing was done on a sample of naive CD8+ T cells from PBMCs. For the CDR3, the DNA is TGTGCCAGCAGCTTAGGCCGACAGTATGGCTACACCTTC. It yields the protein CASSLGRQYGYTF.